One and the same sample provided the 8 T cell receptor beta chains below, sequenced in a study of cytomegalovirus exposure and HLA in healthy donors. Amplification used 60 Vbeta primers and 13 Jbeta primers. Repertoires were generated with immunoSEQ multiplex PCR, while TCRdb's copy carries only in-frame clones and drops some. The table has 90,000 to 100,000 clones, around 66% seen once. Sequenced material: PBMCs. The receptor source for this set is a man under 40 in good health and CMV-seronegative.

The chain links TRBV21-1 to TRBJ2-7; the tabulated D call, TRBD2, remains unverified against the DNA. TRBV21-1 is listed as a pseudogene. This CDR3 has 15 residues. The CDR3 region is CASSPGSGGHYEQYF. CDR3 sequence (DNA): TGTGCCAGCAGCCCTGGTAGCGGGGGGCACTACGAGCAGTACTTC.

This chain connects TRBV7-3 to TRBJ2-7; no clear D gene. This CDR3 contains 13 residues. Looked up from germline, CDR1 is SGHTA and CDR2 is FQGTGA. V was shortened by 2 bases and J by 5 bases, with 10 bases between the two germline ends. CDR3 in DNA: TGTGCCAGCAGCTTAGACTTTACTCACGAGCAGTACTTC. Translating it yields CASSLDFTHEQYF.

The rearrangement uses TRBV11-2 and TRBJ2-1, with 7 positions matching TRBD1. The CDR3 runs to 15 residues. The germline V gene encodes CDR1 SGHAT and CDR2 FQNNGV. V shed 5 bases and J 0 bases; nucleotides not matched to a gene: 4. CDR3 nucleotide sequence: TGTGCCAGCAGCCCTTACAGGGGCTCCTACAATGAGCAGTTCTTC. It specifies CASSPYRGSYNEQFF.

The J gene is TRBJ2-2, the V gene TRBV19; the match to TRBD2 covers 12 bases. This CDR3 region has 20 residues. Germline CDR1 LNHDA, CDR2 SQIVND (reference sequence). Trimming removed 5 bases from V and 1 base from J; junction bases left unmatched: 14. Here the CDR3 reads CASSPIRGLAGRLNTGELFF. In DNA, the CDR3 is TGTGCCAGTAGTCCCATCCGTGGACTAGCGGGGAGGCTGAACACCGGGGAGCTGTTTTTT.

This clone occurred once. V and J are TRBV7-2 and TRBJ2-1, with D possibly being TRBD2 (7 bases). The CDR3 contains 16 residues. The germline V and J ends were trimmed by 3 bases and 8 bases, with 20 bases remaining between them. Per germline, CDR1 SGHTA and CDR2 FQGNSA. CDR3 DNA: TGTGCCAGCAGCTTTAGGGGGGGGTATTTCTTCGATGAGCAGTTCTTC. Its translation: CASSFRGGYFFDEQFF.

The V and J genes are TRBV28 and TRBJ2-3, with 9 bases aligning to TRBD1. Germline V gives CDR1 MDHEN, CDR2 SYDVKM. The ends lost 6 bases at V and 4 bases at J; junction bases unmatched: 17. This CDR3 contains 18 residues. The CDR3 spells CASSPLRRDRVPPDTQYF. The CDR3 DNA reads TGTGCCAGCAGCCCCCTCCGCCGGGACAGGGTGCCTCCAGATACGCAGTATTTT.

This clone showed up just once. V gene TRBV28 combines with J gene TRBJ2-3, with TRBD1 matching 8 bases. The CDR3 covers 12 residues. J gave up 6 bases and V 11 bases, and 7 bases lay outside the gene matches. From germline, CDR1 is MDHEN and CDR2 SYDVKM. CDR3 loop: CALGQGSDTQYF. The CDR3 DNA follows: TGTGCCTTAGGACAGGGCAGCGATACGCAGTATTTT.

In its sample, this clone was seen once. V gene TRBV28 combines with J gene TRBJ1-4, with a possible D match to TRBD1 (6 bases). Trimming pared 5 bases from V and 5 bases from J, leaving 15 bases between. Per germline, CDR1 MDHEN and CDR2 SYDVKM. The CDR3 contains 15 residues. The CDR3 here is CASSPPTGKNEKLFF. The CDR3 DNA follows: TGTGCCAGCAGTCCCCCGACAGGCAAGAATGAAAAACTGTTTTTT.